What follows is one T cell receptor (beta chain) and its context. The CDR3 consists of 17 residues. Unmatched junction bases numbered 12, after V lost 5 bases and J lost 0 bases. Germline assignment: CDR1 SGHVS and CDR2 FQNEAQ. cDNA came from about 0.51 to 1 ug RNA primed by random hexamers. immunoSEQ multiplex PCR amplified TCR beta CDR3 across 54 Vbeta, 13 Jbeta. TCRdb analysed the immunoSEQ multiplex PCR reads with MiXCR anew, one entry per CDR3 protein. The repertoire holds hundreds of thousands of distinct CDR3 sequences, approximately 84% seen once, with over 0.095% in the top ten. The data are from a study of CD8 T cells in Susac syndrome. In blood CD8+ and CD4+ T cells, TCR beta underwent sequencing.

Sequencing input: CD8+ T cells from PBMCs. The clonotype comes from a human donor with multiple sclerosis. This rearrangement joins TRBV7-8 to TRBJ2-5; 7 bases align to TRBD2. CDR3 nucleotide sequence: TGTGCCAGCAGCCAGTTGCTGGGCGGGAGTTACCAAGAGACCCAGTACTTC. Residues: CASSQLLGGSYQETQYF.